This note documents a single TCR beta chain sequence. Data came from immunoSEQ multiplex PCR; TCRdb stores just in-frame clones and leaves some out. The table has 350,000 to 400,000 clones, roughly nine tenths seen once. The trim removed 1 base at V and 8 bases at J, leaving 11 bases unmatched. CDR1 and CDR2 from the germline V gene are SGHAT and FQNNGV. The CDR3 covers 16 residues. The data were taken from a study of blood T cell repertoires in COVID-19. Turning to the study itself: Whether acute or convalescent, the COVID-19 samples came from the United States, Italy and Spain.

Adults between roughly 18 and 95 years of age took part from more than 20 US areas. Cohort assignment relied on participant-reported clinical history. Either two negative PCRs, clearance, or symptom resolution qualified Cohort 3 donors as recovered. The rearrangement links TRBV11-2 to TRBJ2-1; 7 nucleotides agree with TRBD1. The receptor's source is a man between 18 and 35 years old who had recovered from COVID-19. The sequenced sample was PBMCs or T cells enriched from blood (not recorded which). CDR3 sequence reads: CASSLAPSTGLYEQFF. The CDR3 bases are TGTGCCAGCAGCTTAGCCCCCTCGACAGGGTTATATGAGCAGTTCTTC.